The text below deals with one TCR beta chain. Its antigen is still unknown. The sample originates from a study of brain T cells in children with intractable seizures. Overall study results and limits: Pre- and post-surgery blood differed in depth, so pre-surgery absences may be undersampling.

Profiling relied on immunoSEQ multiplex PCR, and the TCRdb table lists in-frame clones only, not all of them. The sample lists 300,000 to 400,000 clones, about 93% occurring once. Time point noted: blood from clinic visit 5 months post-surgery; TSC patient then seizure free. The CDR3 is 14 amino acids. CDR1 and CDR2 from the germline V gene are SGDLS and YYNGEE. V shed 3 bases and J shed 0 bases, with 10 bases lying between them. The sequence came from a boy under two years old with tuberous sclerosis and intractable seizures. Specimen: peripheral blood, collected less than 6 months after surgery. The chain recombines TRBV9 with TRBJ2-7; no reliable D call. For the CDR3, the DNA is TGTGCCAGCAGCGCTCGCCGGAGCTCCTACGAGCAGTACTTC. This codes for CASSARRSSYEQYF. Variable domain in full (rest from reference TRBV9 and TRBJ2-7): DSGVTQTPKHLITATGQRVTLRCSPRSGDLSVYWYQQSLDQGLQFLIQYYNGEERAKGNILERFSAQQFPDLHSELNLSSLELGDSALYFCASSARRSSYEQYFGPGTRLTVT.